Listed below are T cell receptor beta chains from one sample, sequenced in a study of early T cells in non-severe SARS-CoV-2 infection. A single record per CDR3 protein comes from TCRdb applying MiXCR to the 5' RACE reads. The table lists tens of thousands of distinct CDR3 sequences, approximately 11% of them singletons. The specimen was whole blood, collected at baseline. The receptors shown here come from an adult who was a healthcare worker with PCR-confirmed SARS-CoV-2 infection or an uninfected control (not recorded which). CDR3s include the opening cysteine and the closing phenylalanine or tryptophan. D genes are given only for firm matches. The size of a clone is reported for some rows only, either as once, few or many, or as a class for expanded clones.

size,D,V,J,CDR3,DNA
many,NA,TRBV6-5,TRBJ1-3,CASSSATRVYTIYF,TGTGCCAGCAGCTCAGCTACCAGGGTGTACACCATATATTTT
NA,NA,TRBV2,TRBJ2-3,CANNRDLDSTDTQYF,TGTGCCAACAACCGGGACCTTGATAGCACAGATACGCAGTATTTT
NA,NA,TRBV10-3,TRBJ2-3,CAISESILTYTQYF,TGTGCCATCAGTGAGTCGATCCTGACATATACGCAGTATTTT
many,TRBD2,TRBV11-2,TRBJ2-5,CASGLAVETQYF,TGTGCCAGCGGTCTAGCGGTGGAGACCCAGTACTTC
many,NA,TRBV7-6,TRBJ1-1,CASSLASGTEAFF,TGTGCCAGCAGCTTAGCGTCGGGCACTGAAGCTTTCTTT
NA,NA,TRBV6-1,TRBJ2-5,CASSEGAGALSQYF,TGTGCCAGCAGTGAAGGGGCGGGGGCCCTCTCCCAGTACTTC
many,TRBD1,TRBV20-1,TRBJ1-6,CSARDGARTGGSPLHF,TGCAGTGCTAGAGATGGGGCGCGTACAGGGGGTTCACCCCTCCACTTT
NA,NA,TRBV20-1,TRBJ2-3,CSAYMVDTQYF,TGCAGTGCTTATATGGTAGATACGCAGTATTTT
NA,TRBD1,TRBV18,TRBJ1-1,CASSPKAGGNTEAFF,TGTGCCAGCTCACCTAAGGCAGGGGGAAACACTGAAGCTTTCTTT
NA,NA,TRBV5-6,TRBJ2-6,CASILWQGRSGANVLTF,TGTGCCAGCATCCTGTGGCAGGGCCGTTCTGGGGCCAACGTCCTGACTTTC
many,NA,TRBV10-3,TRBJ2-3,CAIRGDSTDTQYF,TGTGCCATCAGGGGCGACAGCACAGATACGCAGTATTTT
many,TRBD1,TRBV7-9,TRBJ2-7,CASSRTGGPYEQYF,TGTGCCAGCAGCCGGACAGGGGGCCCCTACGAGCAGTACTTC
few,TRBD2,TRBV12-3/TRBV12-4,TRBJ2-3,CASSLGLSGGGSSADTQYF,TGTGCCAGCAGTTTAGGGCTTAGCGGGGGGGGTAGTTCCGCAGATACGCAGTATTTT
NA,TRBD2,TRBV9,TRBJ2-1,CASSVAGTSGANEQFF,TGTGCCAGCAGCGTCGCCGGGACTAGCGGGGCGAATGAGCAGTTCTTC
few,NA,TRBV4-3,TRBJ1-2,CASSQWQGVGYTF,TGCGCCAGCAGCCAGTGGCAGGGTGTTGGCTACACCTTC
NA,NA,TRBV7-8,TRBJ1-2,CASSEVAAAYGYTF,TGTGCCAGCAGCGAGGTAGCAGCCGCCTATGGCTACACCTTC
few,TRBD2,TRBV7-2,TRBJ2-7,CASSPGPSGDVAQYF,TGTGCCAGCAGCCCCGGGCCTAGCGGGGATGTGGCGCAGTACTTC
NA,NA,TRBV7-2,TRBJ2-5,CASSRQVQETQYF,TGTGCCAGCAGCAGACAGGTCCAAGAGACCCAGTACTTC
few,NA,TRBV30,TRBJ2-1,CAWSLGGGNNEQFF,TGTGCCTGGAGTCTAGGGGGCGGGAACAATGAGCAGTTCTTC
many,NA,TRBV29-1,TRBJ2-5,CSVWADAGETQYF,TGCAGCGTATGGGCCGACGCGGGGGAGACCCAGTACTTC
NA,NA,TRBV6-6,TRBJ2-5,CASSPWGQGQETQYF,TGTGCCAGCAGTCCCTGGGGTCAGGGACAAGAGACCCAGTACTTC
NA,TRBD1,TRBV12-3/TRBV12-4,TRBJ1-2,CASTAGGANYGYTF,TGTGCCAGCACCGCAGGGGGAGCTAACTATGGCTACACCTTC
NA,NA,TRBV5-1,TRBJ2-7,CASSSRYRTYEQYF,TGCGCCAGCAGCTCACGGTACCGGACCTACGAGCAGTACTTC
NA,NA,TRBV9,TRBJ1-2,CASSVDTNYGYTF,TGTGCCAGCAGCGTAGACACTAACTATGGCTACACCTTC
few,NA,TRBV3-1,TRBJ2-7,CASSSRDYEQYF,TGTGCCAGCAGTTCTCGGGATTACGAGCAGTACTTC
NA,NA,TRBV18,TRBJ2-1,CASSPAGTRGNNEQFF,TGCGCCAGCTCACCGGCCGGGACACGGGGCAACAATGAGCAGTTCTTC
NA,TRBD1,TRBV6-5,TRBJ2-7,CASSPGTVYSSYEQYF,TGTGCCAGCAGCCCCGGGACAGTTTATTCCTCCTACGAGCAGTACTTC
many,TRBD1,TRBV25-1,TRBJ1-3,CASTPGGGLGNTIYF,TGTGCCAGCACTCCCGGAGGGGGCTTGGGAAACACCATATATTTT
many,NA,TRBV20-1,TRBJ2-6,CSASDPSGANVLTF,TGCAGTGCTAGCGACCCCTCTGGGGCCAACGTCCTGACTTTC
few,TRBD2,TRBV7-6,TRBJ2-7,CASSLLGTAGEQYF,TGTGCCAGCAGCTTATTGGGTACAGCGGGGGAGCAGTACTTC
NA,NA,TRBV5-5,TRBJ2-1,CASSLGVEQFF,TGTGCCAGCAGCTTGGGGGTTGAGCAGTTCTTC
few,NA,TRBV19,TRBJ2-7,CASSIGHEQYF,TGTGCCAGTAGTATAGGGCACGAGCAGTACTTC
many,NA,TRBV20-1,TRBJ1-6,CSATPRSYNSPLHF,TGCAGTGCTACCCCGAGATCCTATAATTCACCCCTCCACTTT
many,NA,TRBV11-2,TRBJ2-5,CASSLDRVGQETQYF,TGTGCCAGCAGCTTAGATCGAGTGGGGCAAGAGACCCAGTACTTC
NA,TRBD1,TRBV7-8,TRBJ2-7,CASSLAGTGTSYEQYF,TGTGCCAGCAGCTTAGCGGGGACAGGGACTTCCTACGAGCAGTACTTC
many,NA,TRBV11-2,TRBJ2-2,CASSLEAIRNTGELFF,TGTGCCAGCAGCTTAGAGGCGATCCGGAACACCGGGGAGCTGTTTTTT
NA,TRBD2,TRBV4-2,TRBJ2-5,CASSQELAGDQETQYF,TGTGCCAGCAGCCAAGAATTAGCGGGGGACCAAGAGACCCAGTACTTC
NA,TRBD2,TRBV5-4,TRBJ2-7,CAFGLAGGPYEQYF,TGTGCCTTTGGACTAGCGGGGGGCCCTTACGAGCAGTACTTC
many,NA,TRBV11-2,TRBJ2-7,CASSLVRGTDEQYF,TGTGCCAGCAGCTTAGTTCGGGGGACCGACGAGCAGTACTTC
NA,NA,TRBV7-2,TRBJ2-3,CASSLRRDTQYF,TGTGCCAGCAGCCTGAGAAGAGATACGCAGTATTTT
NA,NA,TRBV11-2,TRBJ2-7,CASSLDVGAEQYF,TGTGCCAGCAGCTTAGATGTGGGGGCCGAGCAGTACTTC
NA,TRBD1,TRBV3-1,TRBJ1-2,CASGQGGGRVNDGYTF,TGTGCCAGCGGACAGGGCGGGGGGCGAGTGAATGATGGCTACACCTTC
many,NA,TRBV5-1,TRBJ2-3,CASSLAGGAADTQYF,TGCGCCAGCAGCTTGGCGGGGGGCGCGGCAGATACGCAGTATTTT
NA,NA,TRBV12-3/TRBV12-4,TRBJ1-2,CASSLLGGYTF,TGTGCCAGCAGTCTCCTTGGAGGCTACACCTTC
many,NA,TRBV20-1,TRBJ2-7,CSATTDRRSRSYEQYF,TGCAGTGCCACCACGGATCGGCGATCAAGATCCTACGAGCAGTACTTC
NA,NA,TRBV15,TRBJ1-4,CATRSGDTTNEKLFF,TGTGCCACCCGCTCGGGTGATACAACTAATGAAAAACTGTTTTTT
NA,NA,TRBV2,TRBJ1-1,CASSDTESAEAFF,TGTGCCAGCAGTGACACCGAGAGCGCTGAAGCTTTCTTT
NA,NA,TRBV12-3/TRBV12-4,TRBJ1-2,CASSPGNYGYTF,TGTGCCAGCAGTCCGGGCAACTATGGCTACACCTTC
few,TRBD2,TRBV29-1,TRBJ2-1,CSVVGGSKYNEQFF,TGCAGCGTTGTGGGGGGGAGCAAGTACAATGAGCAGTTCTTC